This T cell receptor beta chain was recovered during a study of blood T cell repertoires in COVID-19. The wider study: The United States, Italy and Spain supplied acute and convalescent COVID-19 samples.

Sequencing was performed with immunoSEQ multiplex PCR; in TCRdb, only in-frame clones are kept and a portion is missing. The sample has around 250,000 clones; approximately 88% are singletons. Ages ranged from roughly 18 to 100 years, with residence in approximately 25 US areas. Germline V gene sequence: CDR1 LNHDA, CDR2 SQIVND (reference sequence). CDR3 length: 14 amino acids. V was cut by 9 bases and J by 6 bases, with 20 bases left in between. The sequenced sample consisted of PBMCs or T cells enriched from blood (not recorded which). V gene TRBV19 combines with J gene TRBJ1-2; the D gene is possibly TRBD1 (6 bases). This TCR was recovered from a woman in her forties with acute COVID-19. The CDR3 sequence: CASEGRGRRNGYTF. In nucleotides, the CDR3 is TGTGCCAGCGAAGGCAGGGGACGGAGAAATGGCTACACCTTC.